This T cell receptor (beta chain) was recorded in a study of blood T cell repertoires in COVID-19. This clone was detected once. In the study's own analysis: Reference gene primer amplification gave nucleated cell count estimates. Sequenced by immunoSEQ multiplex PCR; TCRdb stores in-frame clones only, minus some. The V and J calls and clone size were taken over from that table, and D and trimming were inferred from the DNA. The sample lists a few hundred thousand clones, 70% to 90% occurring once. The CDR3 consists of 14 residues. Trimming shortened V by 2 bases and J by 4 bases, and 14 bases separated the two germline ends. Germline V gene sequence: CDR1 GTSNPN, CDR2 SVGIG (reference sequence).

The chain couples TRBV30 to TRBJ1-1; maybe TRBD1 (5 bases). The receptor's source is a man between 35 and 55 years old with acute or convalescent COVID-19. The material sequenced was peripheral blood. DNA for the CDR3: TGTGCCTGGAGTTCCATGGGGGGGGGCACTGAAGCTTTCTTT. It yields the protein CAWSSMGGGTEAFF.